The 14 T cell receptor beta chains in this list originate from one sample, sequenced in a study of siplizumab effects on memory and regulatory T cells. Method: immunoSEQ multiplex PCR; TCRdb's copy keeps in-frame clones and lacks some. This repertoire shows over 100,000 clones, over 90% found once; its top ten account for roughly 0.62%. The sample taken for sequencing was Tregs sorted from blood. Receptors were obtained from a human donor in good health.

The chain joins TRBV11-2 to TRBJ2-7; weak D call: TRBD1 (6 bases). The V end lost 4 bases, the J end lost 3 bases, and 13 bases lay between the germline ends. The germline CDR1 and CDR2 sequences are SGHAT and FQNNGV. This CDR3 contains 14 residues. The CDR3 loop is CASSSTGHFYEQYF. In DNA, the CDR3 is TGTGCCAGCAGCTCGACGGGACACTTCTACGAGCAGTACTTC.

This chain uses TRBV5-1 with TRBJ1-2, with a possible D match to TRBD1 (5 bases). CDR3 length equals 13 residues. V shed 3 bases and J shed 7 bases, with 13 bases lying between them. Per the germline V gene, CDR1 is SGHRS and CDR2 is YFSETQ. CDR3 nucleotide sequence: TGCGCCAGCAGCTCCCCGGGGCGCGGTGGCTACACCTTC. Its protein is CASSSPGRGGYTF.

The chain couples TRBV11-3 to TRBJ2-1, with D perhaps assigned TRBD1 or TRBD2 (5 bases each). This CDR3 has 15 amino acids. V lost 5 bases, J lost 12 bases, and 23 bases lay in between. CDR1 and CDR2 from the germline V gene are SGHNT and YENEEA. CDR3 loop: CASSPYDGAKVGQFF. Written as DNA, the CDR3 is TGTGCCAGCAGCCCCTATGACGGGGCGAAAGTCGGGCAGTTCTTC.

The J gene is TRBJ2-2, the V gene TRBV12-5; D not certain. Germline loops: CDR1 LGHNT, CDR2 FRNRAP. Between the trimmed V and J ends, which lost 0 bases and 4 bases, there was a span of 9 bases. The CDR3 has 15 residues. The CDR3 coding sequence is TGTGCTAGTGGTTTGGTTCAGTCGGGCACCGGGGAGCTGTTTTTT. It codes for CASGLVQSGTGELFF.

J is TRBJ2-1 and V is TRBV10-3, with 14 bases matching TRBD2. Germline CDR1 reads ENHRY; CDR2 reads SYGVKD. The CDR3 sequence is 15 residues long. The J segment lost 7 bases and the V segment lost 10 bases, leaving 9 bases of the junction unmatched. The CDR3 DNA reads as TGTGCCAGCAGGGGGACTAGCGGGAGAGATAATGAGCAGTTCTTC. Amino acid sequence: CASRGTSGRDNEQFF.

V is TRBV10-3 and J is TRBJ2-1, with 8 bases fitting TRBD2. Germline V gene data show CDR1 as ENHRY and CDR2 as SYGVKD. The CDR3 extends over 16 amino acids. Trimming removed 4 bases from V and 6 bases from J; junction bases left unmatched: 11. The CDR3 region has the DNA TGTGCCATCAGTGGCTCCCGGGGGGGGCCGGGCAATGAGCAGTTCTTC. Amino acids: CAISGSRGGPGNEQFF.

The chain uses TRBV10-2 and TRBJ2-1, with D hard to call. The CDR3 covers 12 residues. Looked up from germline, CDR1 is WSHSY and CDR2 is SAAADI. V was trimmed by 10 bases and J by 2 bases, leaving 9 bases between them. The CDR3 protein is CATSPTYNEQFF. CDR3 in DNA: TGCGCCACCAGCCCCACCTACAATGAGCAGTTCTTC.

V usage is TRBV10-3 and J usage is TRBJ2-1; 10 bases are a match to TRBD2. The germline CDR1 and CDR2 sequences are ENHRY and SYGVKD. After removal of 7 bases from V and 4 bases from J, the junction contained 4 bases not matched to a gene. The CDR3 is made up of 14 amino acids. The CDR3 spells CAIKAAGGYNEQFF. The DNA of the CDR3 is TGTGCCATCAAAGCAGCGGGAGGGTACAATGAGCAGTTCTTC.

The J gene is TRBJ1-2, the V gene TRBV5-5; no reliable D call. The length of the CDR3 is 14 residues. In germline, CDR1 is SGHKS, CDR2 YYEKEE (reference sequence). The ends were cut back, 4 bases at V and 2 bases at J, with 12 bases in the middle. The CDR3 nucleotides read TGTGCCAGCAGCCCAGCCAGAGGGAACTATGGCTACACCTTC. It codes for CASSPARGNYGYTF.

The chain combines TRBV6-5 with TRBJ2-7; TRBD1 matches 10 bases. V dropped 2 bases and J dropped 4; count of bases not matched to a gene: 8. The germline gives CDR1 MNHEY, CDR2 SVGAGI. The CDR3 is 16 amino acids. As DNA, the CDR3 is TGTGCCAGCAGTTACCGCACGGGACAGGGGAAGTACGAGCAGTACTTC. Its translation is CASSYRTGQGKYEQYF.

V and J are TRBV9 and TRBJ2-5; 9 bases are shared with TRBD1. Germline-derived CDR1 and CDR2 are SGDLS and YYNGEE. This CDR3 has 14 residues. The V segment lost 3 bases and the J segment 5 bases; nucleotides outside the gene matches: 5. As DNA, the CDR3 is TGTGCCAGCAGCGGCCGGGACAGGGTGGAGACCCAGTACTTC. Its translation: CASSGRDRVETQYF.

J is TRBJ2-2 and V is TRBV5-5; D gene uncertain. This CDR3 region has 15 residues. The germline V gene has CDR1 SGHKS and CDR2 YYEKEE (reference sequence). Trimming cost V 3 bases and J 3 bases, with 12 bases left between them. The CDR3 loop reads CASSSLWVHTGELFF. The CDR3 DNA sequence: TGTGCCAGCAGCTCCCTTTGGGTTCACACCGGGGAGCTGTTTTTT.

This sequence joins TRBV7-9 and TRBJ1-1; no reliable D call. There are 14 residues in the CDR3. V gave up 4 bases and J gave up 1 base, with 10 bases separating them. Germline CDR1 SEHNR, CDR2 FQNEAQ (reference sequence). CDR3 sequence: CASSSETGNTEAFF. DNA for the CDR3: TGTGCCAGCAGCTCCGAGACCGGGAACACTGAAGCTTTCTTT.

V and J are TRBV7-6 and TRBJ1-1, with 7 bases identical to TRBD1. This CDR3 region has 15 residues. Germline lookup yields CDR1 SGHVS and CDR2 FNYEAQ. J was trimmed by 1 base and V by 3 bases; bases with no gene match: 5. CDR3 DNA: TGTGCCAGCAGCTTTTGGGACAGCAAGAACACTGAAGCTTTCTTT. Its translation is CASSFWDSKNTEAFF. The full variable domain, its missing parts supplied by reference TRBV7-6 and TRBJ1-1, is GAGVSQSPRYKVTKRGQDVALRCDPISGHVSLYWYRQALGQGPEFLTYFNYEAQQDKSGLPNDRFSAERPEGSISTLTIQRTEQRDSAMYRCASSFWDSKNTEAFFGQGTRLTVV.